Given below is one T cell receptor beta chain in context. Distinct nucleotide sequences in the sample also encode this CDR3. This sample is drawn from a study of blood T cell repertoires in COVID-19. Overall study: COVID-19 samples from acute and convalescent phases originated in the United States, Italy and Spain. In each case, the material was cDNA or gDNA derived from T cells, B-cell-depleted T cells, or PBMCs.

As handled by the study authors: Cell counts per sample came from amplifying reference gene primers. Data came from immunoSEQ multiplex PCR; TCRdb stores just in-frame clones and leaves some out. V, J and clone size were drawn from that table, and D and trimming were deduced from the DNA. The sample shows around 150,000 clones, roughly 72% of them seen only once. Input material: peripheral blood. The sequence was collected from a woman of 80 years or more with acute or convalescent COVID-19.

This CDR3 reads CASSYRTGIYGYTF. The DNA of the CDR3 is TGTGCCAGCAGTTACCGGACAGGGATCTATGGCTACACCTTC. The chain has TRBV6-2 or TRBV6-3 and TRBJ1-2; 8 nucleotides match TRBD1. The CDR3 is 14 residues long. Germline CDR1 reads MNHEY; CDR2 reads SVGEGT. Trimming cost V 2 bases and J 4 bases; bases outside gene matches: 3.